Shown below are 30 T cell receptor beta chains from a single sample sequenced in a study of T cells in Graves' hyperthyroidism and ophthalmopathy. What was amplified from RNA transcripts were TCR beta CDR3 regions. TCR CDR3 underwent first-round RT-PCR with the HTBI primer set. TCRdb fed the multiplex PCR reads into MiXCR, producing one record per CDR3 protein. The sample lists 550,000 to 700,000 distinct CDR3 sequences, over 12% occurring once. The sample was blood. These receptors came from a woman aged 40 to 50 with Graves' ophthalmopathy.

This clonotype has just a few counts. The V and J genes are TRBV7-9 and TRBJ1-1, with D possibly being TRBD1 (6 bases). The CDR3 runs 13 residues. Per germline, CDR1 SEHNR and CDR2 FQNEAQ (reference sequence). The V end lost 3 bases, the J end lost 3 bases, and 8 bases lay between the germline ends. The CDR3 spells CASSFGGHTEAFF. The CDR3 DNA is TGTGCCAGCAGCTTCGGGGGGCACACTGAAGCTTTCTTT.

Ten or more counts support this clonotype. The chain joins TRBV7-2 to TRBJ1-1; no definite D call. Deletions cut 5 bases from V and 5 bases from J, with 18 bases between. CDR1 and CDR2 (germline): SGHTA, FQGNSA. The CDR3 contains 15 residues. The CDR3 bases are TGTGCCAGCAGCCCTATGACCGGGTCTCGGACTGAAGCTTTCTTT. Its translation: CASSPMTGSRTEAFF.

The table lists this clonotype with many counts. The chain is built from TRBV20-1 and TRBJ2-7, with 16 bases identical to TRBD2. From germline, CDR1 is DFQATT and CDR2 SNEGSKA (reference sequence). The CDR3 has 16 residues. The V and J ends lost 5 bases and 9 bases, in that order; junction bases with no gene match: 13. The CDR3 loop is CSARREGGLAGGAQYF. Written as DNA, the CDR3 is TGCAGTGCTCGTCGAGAGGGGGGACTAGCGGGAGGGGCGCAGTACTTC.

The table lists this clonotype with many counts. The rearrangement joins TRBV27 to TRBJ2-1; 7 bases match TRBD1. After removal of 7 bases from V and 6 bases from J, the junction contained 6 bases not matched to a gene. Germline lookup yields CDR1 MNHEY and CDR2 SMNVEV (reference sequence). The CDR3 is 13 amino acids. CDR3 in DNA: TGTGCCAGCAAACGAACAGGGGTCAATGAGCAGTTCTTC. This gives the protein CASKRTGVNEQFF.

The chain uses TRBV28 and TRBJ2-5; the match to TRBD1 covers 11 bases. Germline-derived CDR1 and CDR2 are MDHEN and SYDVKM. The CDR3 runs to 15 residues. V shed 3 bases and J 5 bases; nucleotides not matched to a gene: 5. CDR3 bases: TGTGCCAGCAGTTTCCCGGGACAGGGGGGGGAGACCCAGTACTTC. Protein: CASSFPGQGGETQYF.

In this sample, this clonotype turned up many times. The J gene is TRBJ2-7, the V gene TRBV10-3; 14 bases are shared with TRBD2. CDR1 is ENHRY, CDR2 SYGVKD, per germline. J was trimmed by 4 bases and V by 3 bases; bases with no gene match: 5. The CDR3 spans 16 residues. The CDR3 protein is CAISDSGTSGGYEQYF. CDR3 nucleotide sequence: TGTGCCATCAGTGATTCCGGGACTAGCGGGGGTTACGAGCAGTACTTC.

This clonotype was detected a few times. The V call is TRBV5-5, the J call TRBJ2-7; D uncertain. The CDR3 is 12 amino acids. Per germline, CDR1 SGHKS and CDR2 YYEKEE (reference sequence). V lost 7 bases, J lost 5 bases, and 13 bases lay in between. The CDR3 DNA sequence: TGTGCCAGCGGTCCTTTAATGGACGAGCAGTACTTC. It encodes CASGPLMDEQYF.

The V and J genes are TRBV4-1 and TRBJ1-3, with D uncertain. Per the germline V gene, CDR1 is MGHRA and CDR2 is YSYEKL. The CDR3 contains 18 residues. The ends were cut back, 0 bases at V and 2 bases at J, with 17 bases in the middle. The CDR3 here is CASSQEGVWTRTGNTIYF. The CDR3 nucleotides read TGCGCCAGCAGCCAAGAAGGTGTGTGGACTCGCACTGGAAACACCATATATTTT.

Here the CDR3 DNA reads TGTGCCAGCAGCCAAGAAGATACCTGGGAGACCCAGTACTTC. Protein product: CASSQEDTWETQYF. This chain connects TRBV3-1 to TRBJ2-5; D call uncertain. Germline V gives CDR1 LGHDT, CDR2 YNNKEL (reference sequence). V was cut by 0 bases and J by 5 bases, with 10 bases left in between. This CDR3 spans 14 amino acids.

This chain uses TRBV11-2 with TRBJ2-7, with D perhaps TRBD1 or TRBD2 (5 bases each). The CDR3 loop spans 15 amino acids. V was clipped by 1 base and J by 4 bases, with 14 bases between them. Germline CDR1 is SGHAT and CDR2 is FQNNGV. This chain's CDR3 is CASSLVQGTIYEQYF. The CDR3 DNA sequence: TGTGCCAGCAGCTTAGTGCAAGGGACGATTTACGAGCAGTACTTC.

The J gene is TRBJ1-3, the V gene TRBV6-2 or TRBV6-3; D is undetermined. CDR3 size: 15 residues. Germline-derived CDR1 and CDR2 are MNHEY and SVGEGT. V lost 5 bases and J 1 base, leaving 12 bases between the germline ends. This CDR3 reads CASSGHSSSGNTIYF. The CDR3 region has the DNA TGTGCCAGCAGTGGCCACAGCTCATCTGGAAACACCATATATTTT.

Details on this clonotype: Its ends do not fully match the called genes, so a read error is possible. The chain's CDR3 is CASSEDKSW. The CDR3 DNA sequence: TGTGCCAGCAGCGAAGACAAAAGTTGG. The rearrangement joins TRBV6-1 to TRBJ2-6; D unresolved. The CDR3 sequence is 9 residues long. Germline V lookup: CDR1 MNHNS, CDR2 SASEGT.

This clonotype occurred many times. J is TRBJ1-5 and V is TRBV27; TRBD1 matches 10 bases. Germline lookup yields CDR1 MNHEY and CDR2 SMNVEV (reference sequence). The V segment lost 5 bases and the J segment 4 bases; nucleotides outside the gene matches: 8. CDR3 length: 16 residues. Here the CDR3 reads CASSTRDRGPNQPQHF. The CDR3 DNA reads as TGTGCCAGCAGTACACGGGACAGGGGACCAAATCAGCCCCAGCATTTT.

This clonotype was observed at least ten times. The CDR3, as DNA: TGTGCCAGCAGAACAACGAGGAACACCGGGGAGCTGTTTTTT. Translation gives CASRTTRNTGELFF. The chain employs TRBV14 and TRBJ2-2; D unresolved. The germline V and J ends were trimmed by 6 bases and 1 base, with 9 bases remaining between them. The CDR3 is 14 amino acids. Looked up from germline, CDR1 is SGHDN and CDR2 is FVKESK.

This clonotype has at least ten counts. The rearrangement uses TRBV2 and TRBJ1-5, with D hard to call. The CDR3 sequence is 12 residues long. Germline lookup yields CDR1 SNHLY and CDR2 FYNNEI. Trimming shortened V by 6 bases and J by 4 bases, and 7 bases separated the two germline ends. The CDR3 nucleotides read TGTGCCAGCAGAACAGCAAATCAGCCCCAGCATTTT. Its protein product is CASRTANQPQHF.

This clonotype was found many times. The CDR3 reads CAWSAAGTVNYGYTF. Written as DNA, the CDR3 is TGTGCCTGGAGTGCAGCCGGGACAGTTAACTATGGCTACACCTTC. The chain links TRBV30 to TRBJ1-2; TRBD1 matches 7 bases. This CDR3 is built from 15 residues. The V and J ends lost 1 base and 1 base, in that order; junction bases with no gene match: 6. CDR1 and CDR2 from the germline V gene are GTSNPN and SVGIG (reference sequence).

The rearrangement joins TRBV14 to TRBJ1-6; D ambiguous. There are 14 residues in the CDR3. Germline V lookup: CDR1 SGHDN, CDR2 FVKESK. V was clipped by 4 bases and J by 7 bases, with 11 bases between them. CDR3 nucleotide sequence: TGTGCCAGCAGCCTTCGGGCCAACAATTCACCCCTCCACTTT. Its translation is CASSLRANNSPLHF.

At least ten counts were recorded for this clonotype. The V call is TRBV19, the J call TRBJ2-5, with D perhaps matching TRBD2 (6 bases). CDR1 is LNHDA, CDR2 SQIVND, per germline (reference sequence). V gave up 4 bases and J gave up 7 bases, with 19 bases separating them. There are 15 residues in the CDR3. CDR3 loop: CASSSGDLRRGTQYF. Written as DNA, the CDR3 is TGTGCCAGTAGTAGCGGGGACCTCCGAAGAGGGACCCAGTACTTC.

CDR3 protein: CSAWTSTYEQYF. In DNA form, the CDR3 reads TGCAGCGCTTGGACAAGCACCTACGAGCAGTACTTC. The chain combines TRBV29-1 with TRBJ2-7; tentatively, D is TRBD1 (5 bases). CDR3 length: 12 amino acids. Germline V gene lookup returns CDR1 SQVTM and CDR2 ANQGSEA. V was cut by 7 bases and J by 2 bases, with 12 bases left in between.

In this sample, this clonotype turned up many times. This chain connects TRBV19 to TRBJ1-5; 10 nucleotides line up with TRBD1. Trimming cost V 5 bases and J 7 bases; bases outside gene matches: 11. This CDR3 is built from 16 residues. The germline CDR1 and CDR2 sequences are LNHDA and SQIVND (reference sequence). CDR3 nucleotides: TGTGCCAGTAGTCCTGAGACAGGGGGCTGGGGGCAGCCCCAGCATTTT. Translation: CASSPETGGWGQPQHF.

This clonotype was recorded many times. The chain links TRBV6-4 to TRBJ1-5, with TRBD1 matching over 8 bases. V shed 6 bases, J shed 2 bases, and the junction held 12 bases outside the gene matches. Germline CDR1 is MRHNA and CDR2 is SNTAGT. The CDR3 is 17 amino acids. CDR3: CASSHGNRGTGNQPQHF. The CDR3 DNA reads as TGTGCCAGCAGCCATGGGAACAGGGGGACGGGCAATCAGCCCCAGCATTTT.

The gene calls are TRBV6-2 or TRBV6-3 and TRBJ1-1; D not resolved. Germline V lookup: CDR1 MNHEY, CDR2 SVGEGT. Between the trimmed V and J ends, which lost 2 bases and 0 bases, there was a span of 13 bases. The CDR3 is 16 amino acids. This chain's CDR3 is CASSYEVGDMNTEAFF. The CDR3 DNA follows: TGTGCCAGCAGTTACGAGGTGGGTGATATGAACACTGAAGCTTTCTTT.

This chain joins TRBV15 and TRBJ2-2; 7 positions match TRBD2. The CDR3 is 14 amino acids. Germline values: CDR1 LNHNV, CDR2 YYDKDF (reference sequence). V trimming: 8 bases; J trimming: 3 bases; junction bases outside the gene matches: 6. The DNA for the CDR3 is TGTGCCACCCGCCTCACTAGCGACACCGGGGAGCTGTTTTTT. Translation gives CATRLTSDTGELFF.

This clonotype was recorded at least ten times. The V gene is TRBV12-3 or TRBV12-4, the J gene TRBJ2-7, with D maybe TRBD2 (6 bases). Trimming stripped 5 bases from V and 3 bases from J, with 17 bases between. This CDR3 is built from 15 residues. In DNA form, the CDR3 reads TGTGCCAGCAGTCTTTATCAGGGAGGTAGCTACGAGCAGTACTTC. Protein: CASSLYQGGSYEQYF.

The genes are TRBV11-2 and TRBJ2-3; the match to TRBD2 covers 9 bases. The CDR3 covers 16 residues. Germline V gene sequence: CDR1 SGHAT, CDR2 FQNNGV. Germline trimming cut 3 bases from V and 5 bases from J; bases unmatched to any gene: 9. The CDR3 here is CASSFPIAGVEDTQYF. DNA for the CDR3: TGTGCCAGCAGCTTTCCCATAGCGGGAGTGGAAGATACGCAGTATTTT.

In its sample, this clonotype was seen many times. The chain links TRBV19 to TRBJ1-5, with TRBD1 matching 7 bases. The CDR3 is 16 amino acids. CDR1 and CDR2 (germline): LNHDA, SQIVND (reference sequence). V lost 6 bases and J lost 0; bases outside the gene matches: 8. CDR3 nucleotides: TGTGCCAGTAGGAAGGACAGGAGCTATAGCAATCAGCCCCAGCATTTT. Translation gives CASRKDRSYSNQPQHF.

CDR3 nucleotide sequence: TGTGCCAGCAGTACACCGGGACAGGGAGGAGAGACCCAGTACTTC. Translation gives CASSTPGQGGETQYF. The chain is built from TRBV6-1 and TRBJ2-5; 9 bases are shared with TRBD1. This CDR3 spans 15 amino acids. Trimming at V came to 5 bases and at J to 4 bases, leaving 8 bases not matched to a gene. Germline V gene lookup returns CDR1 MNHNS and CDR2 SASEGT.

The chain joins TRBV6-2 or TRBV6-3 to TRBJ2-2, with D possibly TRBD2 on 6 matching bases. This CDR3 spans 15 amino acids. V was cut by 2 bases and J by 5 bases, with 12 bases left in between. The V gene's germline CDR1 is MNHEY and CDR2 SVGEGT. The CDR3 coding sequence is TGTGCCAGCAGTTACGAGCGGGTGGAGACCGGGGAGCTGTTTTTT. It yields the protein CASSYERVETGELFF.

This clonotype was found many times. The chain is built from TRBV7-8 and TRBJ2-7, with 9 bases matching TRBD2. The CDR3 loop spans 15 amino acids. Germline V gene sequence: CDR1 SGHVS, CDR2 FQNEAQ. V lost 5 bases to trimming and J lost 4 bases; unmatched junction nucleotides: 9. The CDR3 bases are TGTGCCAGCAGCCTAACCTCTAGCGGGATTTACGAGCAGTACTTC. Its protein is CASSLTSSGIYEQYF.

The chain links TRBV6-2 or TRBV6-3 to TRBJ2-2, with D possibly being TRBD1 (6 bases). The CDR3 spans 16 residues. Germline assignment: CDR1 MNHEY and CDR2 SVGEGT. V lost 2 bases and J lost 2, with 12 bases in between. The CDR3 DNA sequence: TGTGCCAGCAGTTACAGTGGACAGATCAACACCGGGGAGCTGTTTTTT. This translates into CASSYSGQINTGELFF.